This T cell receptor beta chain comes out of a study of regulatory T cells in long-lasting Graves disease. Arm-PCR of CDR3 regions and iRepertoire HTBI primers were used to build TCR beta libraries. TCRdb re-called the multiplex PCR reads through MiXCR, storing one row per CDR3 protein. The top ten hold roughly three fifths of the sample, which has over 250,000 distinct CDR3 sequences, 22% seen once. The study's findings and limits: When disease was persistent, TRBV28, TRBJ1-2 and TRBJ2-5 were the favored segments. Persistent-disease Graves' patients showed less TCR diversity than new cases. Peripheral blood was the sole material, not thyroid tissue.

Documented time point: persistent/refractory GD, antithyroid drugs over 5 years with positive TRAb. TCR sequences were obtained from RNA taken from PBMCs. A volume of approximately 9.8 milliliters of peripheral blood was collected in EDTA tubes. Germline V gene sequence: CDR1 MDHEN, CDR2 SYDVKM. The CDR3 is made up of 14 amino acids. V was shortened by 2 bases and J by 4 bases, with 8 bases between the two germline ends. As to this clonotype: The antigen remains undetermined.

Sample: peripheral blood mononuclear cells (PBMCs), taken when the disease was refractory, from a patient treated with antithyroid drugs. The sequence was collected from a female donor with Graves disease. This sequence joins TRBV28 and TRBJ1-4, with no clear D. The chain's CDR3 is CASSLGQLNEKLFF. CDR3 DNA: TGTGCCAGCAGTTTAGGGCAGCTTAATGAAAAACTGTTTTTT.